This T cell receptor beta chain stems from a study of CD8 T cells in Susac syndrome. Findings and limits, study-wide: CD4+ T cell repertoires in Susac syndrome lacked clonal expansion.

As to this clonotype: Antigen: not known.

The authors carried out high-throughput sequencing of TCR beta. They applied it to CD8+ and CD4+ T cells obtained from blood. Reverse transcription of about 0.45 to 1 ug RNA was performed with random hexamers. TCRdb called the immunoSEQ multiplex PCR reads again in MiXCR, with one record for every CDR3 protein. The table records roughly 80,000 distinct CDR3 sequences, about 92% of them present only once. The specimen sequenced was CD4+ T cells from PBMCs. The clonotype originates from a human donor with Susac syndrome.

The CDR3 region has the DNA TGTGCCAGCAGCCAAGGTGATTTACAGGGGCCAGCTTTCTTT. Protein product: CASSQGDLQGPAFF. The rearrangement joins TRBV3-1 to TRBJ1-1, with 7 bases aligning to TRBD1. J lost 10 bases, V lost 1 base, and 9 bases had no gene match. CDR1 LGHDT and CDR2 YNNKEL come from the germline V gene (reference sequence). This CDR3 comprises 14 residues.